The 25 T cell receptor beta chains in this list originate from one sample, sequenced in a study of T cell responses to AZD1222 COVID-19 vaccine. Only in-frame clones appear in the TCRdb table, and some are missing; sequencing was by immunoSEQ multiplex PCR. The sample contains about 110,000 clones, approximately 89% of which appear only once. The sample here was peripheral blood, taken 28 days after the second AZD1222 dose. The receptors here all came from an adult who received the AZD1222 COVID-19 vaccine.

This clone has a single count. The chain is built from TRBV29-1 and TRBJ2-5, with TRBD1 identical over 7 bases. The CDR3 consists of 13 residues. The V gene end was trimmed by 7 bases and the J gene end by 2 bases; junction bases not matched to a gene: 7. CDR1 and CDR2 from the germline V gene are SQVTM and ANQGSEA. In DNA, the CDR3 is TGCAGCGCTGAGACAGGGTGGCAAGAGACCCAGTACTTC. Translation: CSAETGWQETQYF.

The gene calls are TRBV6-2 or TRBV6-3 and TRBJ2-7; 7 bases fit TRBD1. CDR1 is MNHEY, CDR2 SVGEGT, per germline. J was trimmed by 5 bases and V by 5 bases; bases with no gene match: 12. The CDR3 is made up of 15 amino acids. CDR3 in amino acids: CASSTWGRGMDEQYF. CDR3 coding DNA: TGTGCCAGCAGTACGTGGGGCAGGGGGATGGACGAGCAGTACTTC.

This chain uses TRBV5-1 with TRBJ1-1, with 7 nucleotides matching TRBD1. The CDR3 sequence is 12 residues long. Germline CDR1 reads SGHRS; CDR2 reads YFSETQ. V lost 3 bases, J lost 4 bases, and 0 bases stayed unmatched. The chain's CDR3 is CASSSGGTEAFF. CDR3 bases: TGCGCCAGCAGCTCAGGGGGCACTGAAGCTTTCTTT.

The chain links TRBV5-1 to TRBJ2-5; D ambiguous. Trimming took 0 bases from V and 3 from J, leaving 18 bases between them. The CDR3 runs to 17 residues. CDR1 and CDR2 from the germline V gene are SGHRS and YFSETQ. The CDR3 is CASSLGPHEPRKETQYF. DNA for the CDR3: TGCGCCAGCAGCTTGGGACCGCACGAACCGAGGAAAGAGACCCAGTACTTC.

J is TRBJ2-1 and V is TRBV28; 9 bases map to TRBD1. The CDR3 runs to 15 residues. The germline V gene has CDR1 MDHEN and CDR2 SYDVKM. The trim removed 5 bases at V and 5 bases at J, leaving 7 bases unmatched. The CDR3 coding sequence is TGTGCCAGCAGTCCCCGGGGACAGGGAGACAATGAGCAGTTCTTC. Amino acids: CASSPRGQGDNEQFF.

The chain couples TRBV3-1 (or the pseudogene TRBV3-2) to TRBJ1-3; D ambiguous. Germline CDR1 LGHDT, CDR2 YNNKEL (reference sequence). V was pared by 4 bases and J by 3 bases, with 13 bases between. The CDR3 runs to 15 residues. CDR3 bases: TGTGCCAGCAGCCGGGATCGGGGAGGTGGAAACACCATATATTTT. Residues: CASSRDRGGGNTIYF.

This chain uses TRBV28 with TRBJ1-2; 8 nucleotides agree with TRBD1. J lost 0 bases, V lost 7 bases, and 1 base had no gene match. CDR1 and CDR2 from the germline V gene are MDHEN and SYDVKM. CDR3 length: 13 residues. CDR3 amino acids: CASTTGANYGYTF. In nucleotides, the CDR3 is TGTGCCAGCACGACAGGGGCTAACTATGGCTACACCTTC.

The V and J genes are TRBV9 and TRBJ1-3; D may be TRBD1 (6 bases). V was trimmed by 5 bases and J by 5 bases, leaving 17 bases between them. This CDR3 contains 15 residues. CDR1 and CDR2 (germline): SGDLS, YYNGEE. The CDR3 nucleotides are TGTGCCAGCAGTTCGGGGGCTACAGGAAGAAACACCATATATTTT. It yields the protein CASSSGATGRNTIYF.

The rearrangement joins TRBV5-1 to TRBJ2-3; D remains unclear. The CDR3 runs 14 residues. Germline CDR1 is SGHRS and CDR2 is YFSETQ. Trimming stripped 0 bases from V and 2 bases from J, with 7 bases between. CDR3 bases: TGCGCCAGCAGCTTGGCCGCGAACACAGATACGCAGTATTTT. The encoded protein is CASSLAANTDTQYF.

This clone occurred a few times. The J gene is TRBJ1-1, the V gene TRBV7-8; the match to TRBD1 covers 10 bases. CDR3 size: 13 residues. V was clipped by 5 bases and J by 7 bases; unmatched bases: 4. From germline, CDR1 is SGHVS and CDR2 FQNEAQ. The CDR3 loop is CASSLTGGVEAFF. In DNA form, the CDR3 reads TGTGCCAGCAGCCTGACAGGGGGCGTTGAAGCTTTCTTT. The full variable domain, rest sourced from reference TRBV7-8 and TRBJ1-1, is GAGVSQSPRYKVAKRGQDVALRCDPISGHVSLFWYQQALGQGPEFLTYFQNEAQLDKSGLPSDRFFAERPEGSVSTLKIQRTQQEDSAVYLCASSLTGGVEAFFGQGTRLTVV.

V usage is TRBV7-2 and J usage is TRBJ2-7; D is possibly TRBD2 (6 bases). CDR1 is SGHTA and CDR2 is FQGNSA in the germline V gene. The length of the CDR3 is 15 residues. V was clipped by 5 bases and J by 4 bases, with 18 bases between them. CDR3 nucleotides: TGTGCCAGCAGCCCAGGATCCACAGGAGGGTACGAGCAGTACTTC. Translated: CASSPGSTGGYEQYF.

This clone appeared a few times. The rearrangement links TRBV5-1 to TRBJ2-1; D tentatively reads TRBD1 or TRBD2 (6 bases each). With 3 bases removed from V and 7 bases from J, the gap between germline ends came to 8 bases. Germline values: CDR1 SGHRS, CDR2 YFSETQ. The CDR3 runs 12 residues. The CDR3 region has the DNA TGCGCCAGCAGCTGGAGGGGGAATGAGCAGTTCTTC. As protein: CASSWRGNEQFF. The full variable domain, its missing parts supplied by reference TRBV5-1 and TRBJ2-1, is KAGVTQTPRYLIKTRGQQVTLSCSPISGHRSVSWYQQTPGQGLQFLFEYFSETQRNKGNFPGRFSGRQFSNSRSEMNVSTLELGDSALYLCASSWRGNEQFFGPGTRLTVL.

This clone appeared a few times. Other DNA sequences from this sample encode an identical CDR3 as well. The chain carries TRBV15 and TRBJ1-6; a weak D match, TRBD1 (6 bases). The germline V gene has CDR1 LNHNV and CDR2 YYDKDF (reference sequence). The CDR3 loop spans 14 amino acids. The V end was cut by 3 bases, the J end by 4 bases, with 7 bases between. CDR3 amino acids: CATSRQGYNSPLHF. CDR3 coding DNA: TGTGCCACCAGCAGGCAGGGGTATAATTCACCCCTCCACTTT. The full variable domain, rest sourced from reference TRBV15 and TRBJ1-6, is DAMVIQNPRYQVTQFGKPVTLSCSQTLNHNVMYWYQQKSSQAPKLLFHYYDKDFNNEADTPDNFQSRRPNTSFCFLDIRSPGLGDTAMYLCATSRQGYNSPLHFGNGTRLTVT.

The rearrangement uses TRBV6-2 or TRBV6-3 and TRBJ1-6, with a tentative D call TRBD1 (5 bases). V dropped 2 bases and J dropped 7 bases, with 6 bases sitting between them. CDR3 length equals 13 residues. CDR1 is MNHEY, CDR2 SVGEGT, per germline. The DNA of the CDR3 is TGTGCCAGCAGTTACAGGGGCAATTCACCCCTCCACTTT. Encoded protein: CASSYRGNSPLHF.

The genes are TRBV6-5 and TRBJ1-5; D gene unclear. The germline CDR1 and CDR2 sequences are MNHEY and SVGAGI. CDR3 length: 15 amino acids. Trimming left V 0 bases short and J 5 bases short, with 11 bases between. For the CDR3, the DNA is TGTGCCAGCAGTTACTCGGCAGCTGGACATCAGCCCCAGCATTTT. Translating it yields CASSYSAAGHQPQHF.

This chain joins TRBV2 and TRBJ1-1; D perhaps matches TRBD1 (5 bases). CDR3 size: 16 residues. Germline-derived CDR1 and CDR2 are SNHLY and FYNNEI. The V end was cut by 6 bases, the J end by 0 bases, with 17 bases between. The CDR3 DNA reads TGTGCCAGCAGGCACGACAGTAGAGCAATGAACACTGAAGCTTTCTTT. Amino acids: CASRHDSRAMNTEAFF.

The genes are TRBV6-5 and TRBJ1-2; 8 bases align to TRBD1. V trimming: 7 bases; J trimming: 6 bases; junction bases outside the gene matches: 13. This CDR3 contains 15 residues. Germline loops: CDR1 MNHEY, CDR2 SVGAGI. CDR3 DNA: TGTGCCAGCACCCGCAGCGGCCAGGGGGCAAATGGCTACACCTTC. The encoded protein is CASTRSGQGANGYTF.

This clone turned up a few times. The chain couples TRBV10-3 to TRBJ1-2; 12 bases are shared with TRBD1. Germline lookup yields CDR1 ENHRY and CDR2 SYGVKD. The V and J ends lost 3 bases and 6 bases, in that order; junction bases with no gene match: 11. The CDR3 is made up of 17 amino acids. The CDR3 DNA reads as TGTGCCATCAGTGACGGGACAGGGGGCTTAGTAACGGATGGCTACACCTTC. Its translation is CAISDGTGGLVTDGYTF.

V usage is TRBV27 and J usage is TRBJ2-7, with TRBD1 identical over 10 bases. Germline assignment: CDR1 MNHEY and CDR2 SMNVEV (reference sequence). V lost 8 bases to trimming and J lost 1 base; unmatched junction nucleotides: 14. This CDR3 has 17 amino acids. The CDR3 is CASVRSRQGAESYEQYF. In nucleotides, the CDR3 is TGTGCCAGCGTCAGGTCGAGACAGGGGGCAGAGTCCTACGAGCAGTACTTC.

This clone was seen a single time. Here the CDR3 reads CASSQSRSGELFF. The CDR3, as DNA: TGTGCCAGCAGCCAATCGAGATCCGGGGAGCTGTTTTTT. The V and J genes are TRBV16 and TRBJ2-2, with D uncertain. The germline gives CDR1 KGHSY, CDR2 FQNENV. CDR3 length equals 13 residues. Trimming cost V 0 bases and J 6 bases, with 5 bases left between them.

This chain uses TRBV19 with TRBJ2-6; D perhaps matches TRBD1 (5 bases). The germline CDR1 and CDR2 sequences are LNHDA and SQIVND (reference sequence). Trimming removed 7 bases at V and 3 bases at J, with 10 bases between. This CDR3 comprises 14 residues. The CDR3 DNA is TGTGCCAGTAATAGGGGTGGTGGGGCCAACGTCCTGACTTTC. Translating it yields CASNRGGGANVLTF.

This rearrangement joins TRBV20-1 to TRBJ2-7; TRBD2 matches 11 bases. Germline CDR1 is DFQATT and CDR2 is SNEGSKA (reference sequence). The V segment lost 3 bases and the J segment 4 bases; nucleotides outside the gene matches: 5. This CDR3 region has 14 residues. CDR3 region: CSASGGLAAYEQYF. CDR3 coding DNA: TGCAGTGCTAGTGGGGGACTAGCGGCATACGAGCAGTACTTC.

The chain uses TRBV19 and TRBJ2-5, with 8 bases lining up with TRBD2. The CDR3 runs 14 residues. Germline CDR1 reads LNHDA; CDR2 reads SQIVND (reference sequence). Unmatched junction bases numbered 6, after V lost 4 bases and J lost 5 bases. CDR3 amino acids: CASSRRTSLETQYF. The CDR3 DNA reads as TGTGCCAGTAGTAGACGGACTAGCTTGGAGACCCAGTACTTC.

This clone was recorded only once. The chain is built from TRBV24-1 and TRBJ2-6; the D call may be TRBD1 or TRBD2 (5 bases each). Germline CDR1 is KGHDR and CDR2 is SFDVKD. Trimming pared 0 bases from V and 0 bases from J, leaving 17 bases between. The CDR3 consists of 20 residues. CDR3 nucleotide sequence: TGTGCCACCAGTGATTTGATAAAGTGGGGGTCCTTCTCTGGGGCCAACGTCCTGACTTTC. Translating it yields CATSDLIKWGSFSGANVLTF.

The sample holds a few counts of this clone. The rearrangement uses TRBV4-3 and TRBJ1-2; tentatively, D is TRBD1 (5 bases). CDR1 LGHNA and CDR2 YSLEER come from the germline V gene. The CDR3 is 20 amino acids. V lost 0 bases and J lost 0, with 23 bases in between. CDR3 sequence (DNA): TGCGCCAGCAGCCAAGATCTTGGACGGTCCCCACTGGGGGCTAACTATGGCTACACCTTC. Translation: CASSQDLGRSPLGANYGYTF.